The 21 T cell receptor beta chains presented below share a single source sample, sequenced in a study of blood T cell repertoires in COVID-19 (dated by TCRdb to about 2020). Library preparation was by the immunoSEQ multiplex PCR assay. What TCRdb holds here is the immuneACCESS table cut down to in-frame rearrangements. Part of the clones is not present; checked against another copy, under half of the missing clones reflect an unresolved V gene, and the others are unexplained. The sample table contains about 390,000 clones; only one count was recorded for roughly 89% of them. The ten most abundant clones make up around 10% of the sample. The sequenced sample consisted of PBMCs or T cells enriched from blood (not recorded which). The receptors here all came from a woman aged 45-65 years who had recovered from COVID-19.

The chain couples TRBV4-1 to TRBJ2-5; 9 nucleotides agree with TRBD2. The CDR3 contains 15 residues. Germline V CDR1 and CDR2: MGHRA, YSYEKL. The trim removed 0 bases at V and 5 bases at J, leaving 4 bases unmatched. The CDR3 spells CASSQEIAGEETQYF. In DNA form, the CDR3 reads TGCGCCAGCAGCCAAGAGATAGCGGGGGAGGAGACCCAGTACTTC.

The V call is TRBV15, the J call TRBJ2-5; D unclear. The CDR3 covers 14 residues. V dropped 5 bases and J dropped 4 bases, with 14 bases sitting between them. CDR1 and CDR2 (germline): LNHNV, YYDKDF (reference sequence). The CDR3 DNA sequence: TGTGCCACCAGCCCCCGGTTTGGGCGAGAGACCCAGTACTTC. Its translation is CATSPRFGRETQYF.

The chain links TRBV4-1 to TRBJ2-7; the D gene is possibly TRBD1 (5 bases). V was cut by 1 base and J by 6 bases, with 16 bases left in between. The CDR3 is 15 amino acids. Germline V gene lookup returns CDR1 MGHRA and CDR2 YSYEKL. CDR3 DNA: TGCGCCAGCAGCCAAGCGATGGATTGGGGCAGCGAGCAGTACTTC. Its protein product is CASSQAMDWGSEQYF.

The CDR3 DNA reads TGTGCCAGTACCGATTCATGGGGACAGATTAATCAGCCCCAGCATTTT. The encoded protein is CASTDSWGQINQPQHF. The chain combines TRBV19 with TRBJ1-5, with 7 nucleotides matching TRBD1. The V gene end was trimmed by 7 bases and the J gene end by 4 bases; junction bases not matched to a gene: 13. Germline V lookup: CDR1 LNHDA, CDR2 SQIVND (reference sequence). This CDR3 has 16 amino acids.

The chain couples TRBV19 to TRBJ1-6, with D perhaps TRBD1 (5 bases). The CDR3 length is 15 residues. Germline assignment: CDR1 LNHDA and CDR2 SQIVND (reference sequence). The V gene lost 5 bases and the J gene lost 9 bases, with 17 bases spanning the gap. CDR3 in DNA: TGTGCCAGTAGTGATGAAGCGAGGACAACTTCACCCCTCCACTTT. It codes for CASSDEARTTSPLHF.

The chain couples TRBV19 to TRBJ1-1; 8 bases agree with TRBD1. Per the germline V gene, CDR1 is LNHDA and CDR2 is SQIVND (reference sequence). J gave up 5 bases and V 1 base, and 6 bases lay outside the gene matches. The CDR3 is 15 amino acids. For the CDR3, the DNA is TGTGCCAGTAGTATAGTGCCCGGGACAGGTACTGAAGCTTTCTTT. Translation: CASSIVPGTGTEAFF. Full variable domain (rest looked up from reference TRBV19 and TRBJ1-1): DGGITQSPKYLFRKEGQNVTLSCEQNLNHDAMYWYRQDPGQGLRLIYYSQIVNDFQKGDIAEGYSVSREKKESFPLTVTSAQKNPTAFYLCASSIVPGTGTEAFFGQGTRLTVV.

V usage is TRBV19 and J usage is TRBJ1-2, with 7 bases aligning to TRBD1. V shed 9 bases, J shed 4 bases, and the junction held 5 bases outside the gene matches. Germline V CDR1 and CDR2: LNHDA, SQIVND (reference sequence). This CDR3 spans 12 amino acids. CDR3 loop: CASATGSYGYTF. In nucleotides, the CDR3 is TGTGCCAGCGCGACAGGGTCCTATGGCTACACCTTC.

The CDR3 region has the DNA TGTGCCAGCAGCTTAGGAGGCCCCGTGCTCGGGAGCAATCAGCCCCAGCATTTT. The encoded protein is CASSLGGPVLGSNQPQHF. This sequence joins TRBV7-8 and TRBJ1-5; D is unresolved. The V and J ends lost 1 base and 1 base respectively, with 17 bases between them. Germline V gene lookup returns CDR1 SGHVS and CDR2 FQNEAQ. This CDR3 is 18 amino acids long.

The chain joins TRBV28 to TRBJ1-2; D perhaps matches TRBD1 (6 bases). The CDR3 length is 14 residues. CDR1 and CDR2 (germline): MDHEN, SYDVKM. The V end lost 2 bases, the J end lost 6 bases, and 13 bases lay between the germline ends. The DNA for the CDR3 is TGTGCCAGCAGTTTAGGGTACAGGGAGCATGGCTACACCTTC. This sequence encodes CASSLGYREHGYTF.

The chain has TRBV3-1 (or the pseudogene TRBV3-2) and TRBJ2-7, with D possibly TRBD1 on 6 matching bases. The CDR3 spans 13 residues. Germline V CDR1 and CDR2: LGHDT, YNNKEL (reference sequence). Trimming removed 1 base at V and 11 bases at J, with 15 bases between. The CDR3 here is CASSQGEQGLEYF. In DNA, the CDR3 is TGTGCCAGCAGCCAAGGAGAACAGGGCTTGGAGTACTTC.

The V and J genes are TRBV21-1 and TRBJ2-5; TRBD1 is the table's D call, not checked against the DNA. TRBV21-1 is labeled a pseudogene. The CDR3 contains 16 residues. The CDR3 protein is CASSPRAGGGVETQYF. In nucleotides, the CDR3 is TGTGCCAGCAGTCCCCGGGCAGGGGGCGGGGTGGAGACCCAGTACTTC.

The gene calls are TRBV4-3 and TRBJ2-3; 16 bases are shared with TRBD2. V trimming: 4 bases; J trimming: 6 bases; junction bases outside the gene matches: 1. The CDR3 covers 15 residues. The germline V gene has CDR1 LGHNA and CDR2 YSLEER. The CDR3 reads CASSPGLAGGDTQYF. Written as DNA, the CDR3 is TGCGCCAGCAGCCCGGGACTAGCGGGGGGGGATACGCAGTATTTT.

The rearrangement links TRBV5-1 to TRBJ2-1, with D unclear. Trimming stripped 3 bases from V and 9 bases from J, with 7 bases between. This CDR3 spans 11 amino acids. Germline V CDR1 and CDR2: SGHRS, YFSETQ. CDR3 in amino acids: CASSSNLEQFF. Here the CDR3 DNA reads TGCGCCAGCAGCTCTAACCTTGAGCAGTTCTTC.

This clone was found once. The rearrangement joins TRBV5-4 to TRBJ2-5, with 8 positions matching TRBD2. CDR3 size: 15 residues. V lost 7 bases and J lost 1; bases outside the gene matches: 9. CDR1 and CDR2 from the germline V gene are SGHNT and YYREEE (reference sequence). The CDR3 DNA is TGTGCCAGCGGATCTCAAGCGGGGGCCCAAGAGACCCAGTACTTC. This gives the protein CASGSQAGAQETQYF.

The chain recombines TRBV9 with TRBJ1-2; possible D gene TRBD1, 5 bases. The germline V gene encodes CDR1 SGDLS and CDR2 YYNGEE. The ends were cut back, 2 bases at V and 5 bases at J, with 22 bases in the middle. This CDR3 is built from 17 residues. The CDR3 loop is CASSVSPNPSRDYGYTF. CDR3 sequence (DNA): TGTGCCAGCAGCGTGTCCCCCAACCCCTCCAGGGATTATGGCTACACCTTC.

This clone was counted between two and nine times. This rearrangement joins TRBV7-9 to TRBJ2-7; D unclear. The germline V and J ends were trimmed by 3 bases and 6 bases, with 9 bases remaining between them. Per the germline V gene, CDR1 is SEHNR and CDR2 is FQNEAQ (reference sequence). There are 12 residues in the CDR3. The CDR3, as DNA: TGTGCCAGCAGCTTCAACTCCCCCGAGCAGTACTTC. This sequence encodes CASSFNSPEQYF.

The gene calls are TRBV7-2 and TRBJ1-2; D call uncertain. Per the germline V gene, CDR1 is SGHTA and CDR2 is FQGNSA. Trimming shortened V by 6 bases and J by 8 bases, and 16 bases separated the two germline ends. The CDR3 loop spans 13 amino acids. CDR3 protein: CASRALLQKGYTF. CDR3 bases: TGTGCCAGCAGAGCTTTGCTGCAAAAAGGCTACACCTTC.

The chain carries TRBV5-1 and TRBJ1-2; tentatively, D is TRBD1 (6 bases). This CDR3 has 13 residues. Germline V gives CDR1 SGHRS, CDR2 YFSETQ. Trimming cost V 0 bases and J 8 bases, with 11 bases left between them. CDR3 in DNA: TGCGCCAGCAGCTTGGCACAGGGTGAGGGCTACACCTTC. It specifies CASSLAQGEGYTF.

This clone was picked up one time. The chain carries TRBV18 and TRBJ2-2, with D perhaps TRBD1 (6 bases). The CDR3 loop spans 16 amino acids. Germline V CDR1 and CDR2: KGHSH, LQKENI. V was clipped by 4 bases and J by 0 bases, with 12 bases between them. The CDR3 here is CASSRTANTNTGELFF. CDR3 nucleotides: TGTGCCAGCTCACGGACAGCAAACACGAACACCGGGGAGCTGTTTTTT.

V usage is TRBV7-8 and J usage is TRBJ1-3, with D perhaps matching TRBD1 (5 bases). The CDR3 contains 15 residues. V was clipped by 5 bases and J by 0 bases, with 11 bases between them. Looked up from germline, CDR1 is SGHVS and CDR2 is FQNEAQ. The CDR3 loop is CASSPQGHSGNTIYF. The DNA of the CDR3 is TGTGCCAGCAGCCCCCAGGGCCACTCTGGAAACACCATATATTTT.

The chain is built from TRBV11-2 and TRBJ1-5, with 9 bases identical to TRBD1. The ends lost 6 bases at V and 6 bases at J; junction bases unmatched: 9. CDR1 SGHAT and CDR2 FQNNGV come from the germline V gene. CDR3 length equals 15 residues. This CDR3 reads CASSQNRDRAQPQHF. The CDR3 nucleotides are TGTGCCAGCAGTCAGAACCGGGACAGGGCTCAGCCCCAGCATTTT.